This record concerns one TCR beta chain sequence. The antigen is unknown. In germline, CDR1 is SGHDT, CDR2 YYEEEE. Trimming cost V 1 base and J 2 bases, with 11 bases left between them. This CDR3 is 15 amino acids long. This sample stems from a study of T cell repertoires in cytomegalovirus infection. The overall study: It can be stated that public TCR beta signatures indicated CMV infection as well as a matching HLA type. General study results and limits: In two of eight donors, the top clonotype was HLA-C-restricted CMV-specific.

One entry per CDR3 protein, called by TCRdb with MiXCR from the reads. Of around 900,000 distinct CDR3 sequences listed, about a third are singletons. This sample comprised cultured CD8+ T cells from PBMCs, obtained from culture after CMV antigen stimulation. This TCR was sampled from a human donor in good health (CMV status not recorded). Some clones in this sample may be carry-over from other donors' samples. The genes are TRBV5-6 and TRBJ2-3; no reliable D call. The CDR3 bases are TGTGCCAGCAGCTTGTGGGAACAGACCACAGATACGCAGTATTTT. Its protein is CASSLWEQTTDTQYF.